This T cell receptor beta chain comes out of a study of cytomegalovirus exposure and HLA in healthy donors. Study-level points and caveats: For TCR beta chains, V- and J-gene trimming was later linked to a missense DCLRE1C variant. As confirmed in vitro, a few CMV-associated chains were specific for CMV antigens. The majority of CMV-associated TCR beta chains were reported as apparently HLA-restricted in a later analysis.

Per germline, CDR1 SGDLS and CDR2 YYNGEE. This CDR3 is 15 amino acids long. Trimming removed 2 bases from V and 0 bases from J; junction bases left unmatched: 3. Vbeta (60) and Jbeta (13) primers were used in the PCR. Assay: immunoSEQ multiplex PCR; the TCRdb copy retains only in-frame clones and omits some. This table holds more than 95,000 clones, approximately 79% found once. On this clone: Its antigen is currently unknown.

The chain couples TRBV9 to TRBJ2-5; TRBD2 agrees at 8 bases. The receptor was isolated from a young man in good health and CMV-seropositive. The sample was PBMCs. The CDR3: CASSVSGGYQETQYF. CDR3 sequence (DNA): TGTGCCAGCAGCGTCAGCGGGGGTTACCAAGAGACCCAGTACTTC. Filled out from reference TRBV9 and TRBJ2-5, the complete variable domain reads DSGVTQTPKHLITATGQRVTLRCSPRSGDLSVYWYQQSLDQGLQFLIQYYNGEERAKGNILERFSAQQFPDLHSELNLSSLELGDSALYFCASSVSGGYQETQYFGPGTRLLVL.